The source of this TCR beta chain is a study of long-term antiretroviral therapy in people with HIV. The run of the v3.0 immunoSEQ assay was at survey level. Assay used: immunoSEQ multiplex PCR; TCRdb lists only in-frame clones, some missing. The sample consists of 7,000 or so clones, approximately 70% of them appearing once. This clone was found once. Its antigen remains unknown. No fewer than two post-ART and no fewer than one pre-ART PBMC samples existed for each donor. United States facilities provided treatment to all participants with HIV. The germline V gene encodes CDR1 SGHRS and CDR2 YFSETQ. V was clipped by 4 bases and J by 2 bases, with 9 bases between them. The CDR3 is 13 amino acids. Study observations and caveats: The repertoire was dominated at all time points by clones expanded before ART.

The genes are TRBV5-1 and TRBJ1-1; no clear D. The material was unsorted PBMCs, obtained 0.2 years after starting antiretroviral therapy. This receptor was identified in a man in his forties with HIV. CDR3 sequence: CASSRAGNTEAFF. CDR3 bases: TGCGCCAGCAGCAGGGCGGGAAACACTGAAGCTTTCTTT. Full variable domain (outside the CDR3, taken from reference TRBV5-1 and TRBJ1-1): KAGVTQTPRYLIKTRGQQVTLSCSPISGHRSVSWYQQTPGQGLQFLFEYFSETQRNKGNFPGRFSGRQFSNSRSEMNVSTLELGDSALYLCASSRAGNTEAFFGQGTRLTVV.